The source of this T cell receptor (beta chain) is a study of blood T cells in healthy people across ages. This clonotype was detected a few times. The CDR3 runs 15 residues. With V trimmed by 1 base and J by 0 bases, 3 bases remained unmatched. CDR1 is DFQATT and CDR2 is SNEGSKA in the germline V gene (reference sequence). The use of a sample-barcoded 5' primer and a J-beta primer mix characterized a second PCR of roughly 6 to 11 cycles. MiXCR was run by TCRdb on the 5' RACE reads, yielding one entry per CDR3 protein. In the table there are 1.5 million to 2 million distinct CDR3 sequences, about 30% of which are singletons.

This clonotype originated in a woman in her 30s in good health. This sequence joins TRBV20-1 and TRBJ2-5; TRBD2 aligns across 9 bases. The sequenced sample consisted of blood. The CDR3 is CSARGRGGHQETQYF. In nucleotides, the CDR3 is TGCAGTGCTAGAGGGCGGGGGGGCCACCAAGAGACCCAGTACTTC.